These 32 T cell receptor beta chains originate from one sample sequenced in a study of tumor and adjacent non-tumor tissue in lung cancer. TCRbeta libraries were built with three rounds of nested PCR, modified from ARM-PCR. TCRdb reprocessed the multiplex PCR reads with MiXCR, giving one entry per CDR3 protein. The table lists 76,000 or so distinct CDR3 sequences, around 65% of them singletons. RNA was extracted from bulk tissue without any cell sorting. What was sequenced was lung tumor tissue. These receptors all come from an older woman with non-small cell lung cancer.

The chain is built from TRBV20-1 and TRBJ2-3; D is unclear. The CDR3 consists of 12 residues. Germline-derived CDR1 and CDR2 are DFQATT and SNEGSKA (reference sequence). Trimming stripped 8 bases from V and 5 bases from J, with 14 bases between. The CDR3 DNA reads TGCAGTACCAAACCGGATCTAGATACGCAGTATTTT. Amino acids: CSTKPDLDTQYF.

The chain combines TRBV10-3 with TRBJ2-1; D gene ambiguous. The CDR3 runs to 16 residues. The V end lost 4 bases, the J end lost 6 bases, and 19 bases lay between the germline ends. CDR1 is ENHRY and CDR2 is SYGVKD in the germline V gene. CDR3 sequence (DNA): TGTGCCATCAGTGGGATCCGGTCCGGCGGATCCAATGAGCAGTTCTTC. This sequence encodes CAISGIRSGGSNEQFF.

At least ten counts were recorded for this clonotype. The chain carries TRBV28 and TRBJ1-6; D is perhaps TRBD1 (5 bases). Trimming removed 2 bases at V and 9 bases at J, with 20 bases between. The CDR3 consists of 17 residues. The germline V gene encodes CDR1 MDHEN and CDR2 SYDVKM. The CDR3 loop reads CASSLKGDAGATSPLHF. The DNA of the CDR3 is TGTGCCAGCAGTTTAAAGGGAGACGCCGGGGCGACTTCACCCCTCCACTTT.

This clonotype showed up just a few times. This chain joins TRBV20-1 and TRBJ2-7, with D perhaps matching TRBD1 or TRBD2 (5 bases each). This CDR3 region has 16 residues. Looked up from germline, CDR1 is DFQATT and CDR2 is SNEGSKA (reference sequence). CDR3 protein: CSALGDAVVGRYEQYF. The DNA of the CDR3 is TGCAGCGCTTTGGGGGACGCGGTGGTGGGGCGGTACGAGCAGTACTTC.

With respect to this clonotype: The conserved phenylalanine or tryptophan is not found at the CDR3 terminus, so this likely reflects a read error. CDR3 DNA: TGTGCCAGCGGACGTTATTACCTGGAGAATGAGCAGTTCTTA. Its protein product is CASGRYYLENEQFL. The chain links TRBV6-5 to TRBJ2-1; no clear D. The germline V gene has CDR1 MNHEY and CDR2 SVGAGI. Trimming pared 8 bases from V and 7 bases from J, leaving 18 bases between. This CDR3 region has 14 residues.

With respect to this clonotype: The conserved closing phenylalanine or tryptophan is absent in this CDR3, likely reflecting a read error. In DNA, the CDR3 is TGCAGTGTTAGTGCACGCTGGGCGGGACTAGCGGATAATGAGCAGTTCTCC. It translates to CSVSARWAGLADNEQFS. V and J are TRBV20-1 and TRBJ2-1; TRBD2 aligns across 11 bases. The germline V gene has CDR1 DFQATT and CDR2 SNEGSKA (reference sequence). V was clipped by 7 bases and J by 7 bases; unmatched bases: 18. This CDR3 is built from 17 residues.

On this clonotype itself: At one boundary the junction diverges from the germline segment, which might be a read error. This chain joins TRBV11-2 and TRBJ2-3, with a weak D call TRBD1 (5 bases). The V gene's germline CDR1 is SGHAT and CDR2 FQNNGV. The CDR3 runs 12 residues. This CDR3 reads CANSLTGDTQYF. Written as DNA, the CDR3 is TGTGCCAACAGCTTAACAGGAGATACGCAGTATTTT.

The chain joins TRBV20-1 to TRBJ2-7; TRBD2 matches 13 bases. V lost 0 bases, J lost 4 bases, and 3 bases stayed unmatched. Germline V gives CDR1 DFQATT, CDR2 SNEGSKA (reference sequence). The CDR3 extends over 15 amino acids. The DNA of the CDR3 is TGCAGTGCTAGAGATACGACTAGCGGGAGGTACGAGCAGTACTTC. Protein: CSARDTTSGRYEQYF.

A remark on this clonotype: At one boundary the junction diverges from the germline segment, which might be a read error. This chain connects TRBV10-3 to TRBJ2-5; D is possibly TRBD1 (6 bases). Per the germline V gene, CDR1 is ENHRY and CDR2 is SYGVKD. The CDR3 consists of 13 residues. The CDR3 DNA follows: TGTGCCGTCAGCCCACAGGGAGAAGATACCCAGTACTTC. It yields the protein CAVSPQGEDTQYF.

J is TRBJ2-2 and V is TRBV7-2; D remains unclear. Trimming pared 0 bases from V and 4 bases from J, leaving 6 bases between. This CDR3 is 14 amino acids long. The germline gives CDR1 SGHTA, CDR2 FQGNSA. CDR3 nucleotide sequence: TGTGCCAGCAGCTTAGCGGGTTCCACCGGGGAGCTGTTTTTT. Translated, it gives CASSLAGSTGELFF.

This clonotype appeared many times. The rearrangement links TRBV14 to TRBJ2-2, with 11 nucleotides matching TRBD2. The CDR3 length is 16 residues. The germline CDR1 and CDR2 sequences are SGHDN and FVKESK. J lost 4 bases, V lost 9 bases, and 10 bases had no gene match. In DNA, the CDR3 is TGTGCCAGTTCCGGGACTAGCGGCTTCTTCACCGGGGAGCTGTTTTTT. Its translation is CASSGTSGFFTGELFF.

Turning to this clonotype: At one of its ends the junction is not consistent with the germline gene, which may arise from a read error. The CDR3 nucleotides are TGCGCTAGCAGCCATGGTCAGACGATGGCAACTAATGAAAAACTGTTTTTT. This codes for CASSHGQTMATNEKLFF. This chain uses TRBV4-1 with TRBJ1-4, with unresolved D. This CDR3 is 17 amino acids long. Germline V CDR1 and CDR2: MGHRA, YSYEKL.

The rearrangement links TRBV5-1 to TRBJ2-3; D may be TRBD1 (5 bases). The ends were cut back, 2 bases at V and 0 bases at J, with 16 bases in the middle. CDR1 is SGHRS, CDR2 YFSETQ, per germline. CDR3 size: 17 residues. CDR3 residues: CASSFGASVESTDTQYF. The CDR3 bases are TGCGCCAGCAGCTTTGGGGCGTCGGTGGAGAGCACAGATACGCAGTATTTT.

The chain combines TRBV4-1 with TRBJ2-1, with TRBD1 as a possible D gene (5 bases). The CDR3 extends over 19 amino acids. Germline V gives CDR1 MGHRA, CDR2 YSYEKL. V dropped 0 bases and J dropped 2 bases, with 20 bases sitting between them. For the CDR3, the DNA is TGCGCCAGCAGCCAAGACCCTGGATCTAGTGGGGCTACCTACAATGAGCAGTTCTTC. Encoded protein: CASSQDPGSSGATYNEQFF.

This clonotype was detected many times. J is TRBJ1-2 and V is TRBV7-8; D possibly corresponds to TRBD1 (5 bases). V dropped 6 bases and J dropped 4 bases, with 9 bases sitting between them. This CDR3 spans 12 amino acids. CDR1 is SGHVS and CDR2 is FQNEAQ in the germline V gene. This chain's CDR3 is CASRGGGYGYTF. CDR3 sequence (DNA): TGTGCCAGCAGGGGGGGGGGCTATGGCTACACCTTC.

With regard to this clonotype: The junction departs from germline at one end; a sequencing error may be responsible. Here the CDR3 DNA reads TGCAGTGTTGAGATGGACGGGGCTGAGCAGTTTTTC. This translates into CSVEMDGAEQFF. This chain connects TRBV29-1 to TRBJ2-1; perhaps D is TRBD1 or TRBD2 (5 bases each). This CDR3 contains 12 residues. Looked up from germline, CDR1 is SQVTM and CDR2 is ANQGSEA.

Of note for this clonotype: One junction end does not reproduce the germline sequence, and a read error may be involved. The V call is TRBV29-1, the J call TRBJ2-7; D remains ambiguous. The CDR3 loop spans 12 amino acids. Germline V gene lookup returns CDR1 SQVTM and CDR2 ANQGSEA. CDR3 DNA sequence: TGCTGCGTTGAAATCCCAGGCTACGAGCAGTACTTC. The encoded protein is CCVEIPGYEQYF.

Turning to this clonotype: Just one base apart from a much larger clone, this may be a read error. V and J are TRBV5-1 and TRBJ2-1, with D possibly being TRBD1 (6 bases). The V end lost 0 bases, the J end lost 6 bases, and 10 bases lay between the germline ends. The CDR3 covers 14 residues. CDR1 SGHRS and CDR2 YFSETQ come from the germline V gene. CDR3 sequence reads: CASSLGQEINEQFF. DNA for the CDR3: TGCGCCAGCAGCTTGGGACAGGAAATCAATGAGCAGTTCTTC.

This clonotype was counted a few times. One base away lies a much larger clone, so this may be a sequencing read error. V gene TRBV5-5 combines with J gene TRBJ1-1; TRBD1 matches 7 bases. CDR1 and CDR2 (germline): SGHKS, YYEKEE (reference sequence). This CDR3 contains 15 residues. The DNA for the CDR3 is TGTGCCAGCAGCCGGACAGGTTTCAGGGACACTGAAGTTTTCTTT. The encoded protein is CASSRTGFRDTEVFF.

Regarding this clonotype: This clone may be a read error of a much larger clone one base away. Here the CDR3 DNA reads TGTGCCAGCAGTCGGAGGAGCTCCTACGAGCAGTACTTC. Protein product: CASSRRSSYEQYF. The rearrangement links TRBV28 to TRBJ2-7; TRBD2 is a possible D gene (5 bases). From germline, CDR1 is MDHEN and CDR2 SYDVKM. V dropped 5 bases and J dropped 0 bases, with 8 bases sitting between them. The CDR3 contains 13 residues.

Concerning this clonotype itself: Its ends do not fully match the called genes, so a read error is possible. The chain carries TRBV14 and TRBJ2-2; D possibly matches TRBD1 or TRBD2 (5 bases each). The germline V gene encodes CDR1 SGHDN and CDR2 FVKESK. This CDR3 contains 15 residues. The CDR3: CDSSWGPPNTGELFF. The CDR3 DNA sequence: TGTGACAGCAGCTGGGGACCTCCCAACACAGGGGAGCTGTTTTTT. Full variable domain (missing parts from reference TRBV14 and TRBJ2-2): EAGVTQFPSHSVIEKGQTVTLRCDPISGHDNLYWYRRVMGKEIKFLLHFVKESKQDESGMPNNRFLAERTGGTYSTLKVQPAELEDSGVYFCDSSWGPPNTGELFFGEGSRLTVL.

To note about this clonotype: This could be a read error, since a much larger clone is one nucleotide away. V usage is TRBV28 and J usage is TRBJ1-6; possible D gene TRBD1, 5 bases. V lost 7 bases and J lost 0, with 7 bases in between. The germline CDR1 and CDR2 sequences are MDHEN and SYDVKM. This CDR3 has 14 amino acids. CDR3 sequence reads: CASTGSSYNSPLHF. The CDR3 nucleotides read TGTGCCAGCACAGGGAGCTCCTATAATTCACCCCTCCACTTT.

This clonotype was seen once. A much larger clone lies one base from this, so it may be a read error. The genes are TRBV28 and TRBJ2-7; D perhaps matches TRBD1 (5 bases). Per germline, CDR1 MDHEN and CDR2 SYDVKM. CDR3 length: 12 residues. CDR3: CVSTTGTYEQCF. The CDR3 DNA reads TGTGTCAGCACCACAGGAACCTACGAGCAGTGCTTC.

This clonotype showed up just once. One end of the junction fails to match germline, which may point to a read error. The chain couples TRBV29-1 to TRBJ2-2, with 14 bases matching TRBD2. The CDR3 covers 16 residues. Germline-derived CDR1 and CDR2 are SQVTM and ANQGSEA. DNA for the CDR3: TGCAACGTTGGACTAGCGGGAGGCACGAACACCGGGGAACTGTTTTTT. Translation: CNVGLAGGTNTGELFF.

Regarding this clonotype: The CDR3 end shows no conserved phenylalanine or tryptophan, and so a read error is likely. V and J are TRBV6-5 and TRBJ2-2, with 7 bases identical to TRBD1. Unmatched junction bases numbered 3, after V lost 5 bases and J lost 3 bases. Germline CDR1 is MNHEY and CDR2 is SVGAGI. This CDR3 contains 14 residues. In DNA, the CDR3 is TGTGCCAGCAGTACGGGACAGTACACCGGGGAGCTGTTTATT. The encoded protein is CASSTGQYTGELFI.

The chain recombines TRBV6-5 with TRBJ1-1; D might be TRBD1 (5 bases). V dropped 6 bases and J dropped 4 bases, with 15 bases sitting between them. Germline V CDR1 and CDR2: MNHEY, SVGAGI. This CDR3 spans 14 amino acids. The CDR3 nucleotides are TGTGCCAGCAGGGACACCCCGGGTTTCACTGAAGCTTTCTTT. This translates into CASRDTPGFTEAFF.

Turning to this clonotype: At one boundary the junction diverges from the germline segment, which might be a read error. J is TRBJ2-6 and V is TRBV5-4; D remains ambiguous. The CDR3 runs to 13 residues. CDR1 and CDR2 from the germline V gene are SGHNT and YYREEE (reference sequence). The CDR3 region is CASSLLGTNVLTF. In DNA form, the CDR3 reads TGTGCCAGCAGTTTACTTGGGACCAACGTCCTGACTTTC.

Worth noting for this clonotype: Compared with germline, one end of the junction differs, possibly owing to a read error. The chain combines TRBV4-1 with TRBJ1-2; no firm D call. CDR3 length: 13 residues. CDR1 MGHRA and CDR2 YSYEKL come from the germline V gene. The chain's CDR3 is CISSQEGRYGYIF. The CDR3 coding sequence is TGCATCAGCAGCCAAGAGGGCAGGTATGGCTACATCTTC.

Concerning this clonotype: This CDR3 is missing its conserved last phenylalanine or tryptophan, likely due to a read error. V is TRBV4-1 and J is TRBJ2-1, with no clear D. Germline values: CDR1 MGHRA, CDR2 YSYEKL. The length of the CDR3 is 15 residues. The CDR3 DNA reads TGCGCCAGCAACCAAGGTCAGAGCTCCAACAATGAGCAGTTCTTA. As protein: CASNQGQSSNNEQFL.

Comments on this clonotype: A read error may be the cause here, since a much bigger clone is one base away. The CDR3 does not end in the conserved phenylalanine or tryptophan, so this is likely a read error. The chain combines TRBV11-2 with TRBJ2-7; 7 nucleotides align to TRBD2. Germline trimming cut 0 bases from V and 5 bases from J; bases unmatched to any gene: 7. Germline assignment: CDR1 SGHAT and CDR2 FQNNGV. The CDR3 is 15 residues long. The CDR3 region is CASSLDRRETDEQYL. The CDR3 DNA reads as TGTGCCAGCAGCTTAGATAGGCGGGAGACAGACGAGCAGTACCTC.

This clonotype appeared a single time. An end of the junction differs from the germline gene, which may be a read error. The chain has TRBV7-9 and TRBJ2-7; D perhaps matches TRBD2 (6 bases). In germline, CDR1 is SEHNR, CDR2 FQNEAQ (reference sequence). This CDR3 region has 16 residues. CDR3 in DNA: TGTGCCAGCATCTTAGCGATGGCGGGGACCTCAGGCGAGCAGTACTTC. It translates to CASILAMAGTSGEQYF. Based on the CDR3 plus reference TRBV7-9 and TRBJ2-7, the full variable domain is DTGVSQNPRHKITKRGQNVTFRCDPISEHNRLYWYRQTLGQGPEFLTYFQNEAQLEKSRLLSDRFSAERPKGSFSTLEIQRTEQGDSAMYLCASILAMAGTSGEQYFGPGTRLTVT.

The J gene is TRBJ2-1, the V gene TRBV20-1; 11 bases agree with TRBD2. Per the germline V gene, CDR1 is DFQATT and CDR2 is SNEGSKA (reference sequence). Losses at the gene ends were 7 bases for V and 5 bases for J; bases not matched to a gene: 16. This CDR3 has 17 residues. The CDR3 bases are TGCAGTGGTAGTGCATGCTGGGCGGGACTAGCGGACAATGAGCAGTTCTTC. As protein: CSGSACWAGLADNEQFF.